These T cell receptor beta chains were read from a single sample in a study of shared clonotypes between healthy human individuals. The method was immunoSEQ multiplex PCR; TCRdb's version includes in-frame clones alone and lacks a portion of them. The repertoire includes hundreds of thousands of clones, about 96% of them detected once, and roughly 0.06% sits in the top ten. The specimen sequenced was naive CD4+ T cells sorted from blood. The receptors shown here come from a woman under 40 in good health. The CDR3 runs from the conserved cysteine through the conserved F or W. The D gene is left open where the match is weak. Expanded clones are given a class, and other clones once, few, many or no size at all.

CATSRDKVGGVSYNEQFF	TGTGCCACCAGCAGAGATAAGGTGGGAGGGGTCTCCTACAATGAGCAGTTCTTC	TRBJ2-1	NA	TRBD2	TRBV15
CASSSRVTDYEQYF	TGTGCCAGCAGTTCCCGGGTGACCGACTACGAGCAGTACTTC	TRBJ2-7	NA	NA	TRBV11-2
CASSLLAGGLNNEQFF	TGTGCCAGCTCACTACTAGCGGGAGGGCTAAACAATGAGCAGTTCTTC	TRBJ2-1	NA	TRBD2	TRBV18
CASSLIMNTEAFF	TGTGCCAGCAGCCTAATTATGAACACTGAAGCTTTCTTT	TRBJ1-1	once	NA	TRBV28
CASSLPSLFSPLHF	TGTGCCAGCAGCTTACCCAGCTTGTTTTCACCCCTCCACTTT	TRBJ1-6	NA	NA	TRBV7-9
CASSFPLAGHSYNEQFF	TGTGCCAGCAGTTTCCCCCTAGCGGGACACTCCTACAATGAGCAGTTCTTC	TRBJ2-1	NA	TRBD2	TRBV28
CASSQALAGTPPRELFF	TGCGCCAGCAGCCAAGCCCTAGCCGGGACACCCCCTAGGGAACTGTTTTTT	TRBJ1-4	NA	NA	TRBV4-1
CASSLSTDTQYF	TGTGCCAGCAGCCTGTCCACAGATACGCAGTATTTT	TRBJ2-3	NA	NA	TRBV14
CASRKVGWPGELFF	TGTGCCAGCAGAAAAGTCGGGTGGCCCGGGGAGCTGTTTTTT	TRBJ2-2	NA	NA	TRBV27
CASSVEGRVTGEQYF	TGTGCCAGCAGCGTAGAAGGCAGGGTAACTGGAGAGCAGTACTTC	TRBJ2-7	NA	NA	TRBV9
CSVEGGGGLYNEQFF	TGCAGCGTTGAGGGGGGAGGAGGTCTCTACAATGAGCAGTTCTTC	TRBJ2-1	NA	NA	TRBV29-1
CSARYGGGTYEQYF	TGCAGCGCCCGGTATGGTGGAGGGACCTACGAGCAGTACTTC	TRBJ2-7	NA	NA	TRBV29-1